Shown below are 25 T cell receptor beta chains from a single sample sequenced in a study of T cells after yellow fever vaccination. MiXCR, run by TCRdb on the 5' RACE reads, gives a single entry per CDR3 protein. Among hundreds of thousands of distinct CDR3 sequences listed, roughly 12% were seen once. Specimen: PBMCs, collected on the day of the yellow fever booster vaccination. These receptors came from a man aged 25 to 40 who received the YFV17D yellow fever vaccine.

The table lists this clonotype with many counts. The genes are TRBV25-1 and TRBJ2-1; the D gene is possibly TRBD1 (5 bases). V lost 6 bases and J 3 bases, leaving 15 bases between the germline ends. CDR1 and CDR2 from the germline V gene are MGHDK and SYGVNS. CDR3 size: 15 residues. CDR3 protein: CASSFQGSFYNEQFF. In nucleotides, the CDR3 is TGTGCCAGCAGCTTCCAGGGCTCCTTCTACAATGAGCAGTTCTTC.

The chain's CDR3 is CASGLWAEAFF. CDR3 DNA: TGTGCTAGTGGTTTATGGGCTGAAGCTTTCTTT. This chain uses TRBV12-5 with TRBJ1-1, with no clear D. CDR1 and CDR2 (germline): LGHNT, FRNRAP. V was cut by 3 bases and J by 6 bases, with 5 bases left in between. The CDR3 consists of 11 residues.

This chain links TRBV11-2 with TRBJ1-1, with D perhaps matching TRBD1 (5 bases). Germline CDR1 is SGHAT and CDR2 is FQNNGV. Trimming removed 1 base from V and 7 bases from J, with 10 bases in between. This CDR3 region has 13 residues. The CDR3 coding sequence is TGTGCCAGCAGCTTAGCGCAGGGAATTGAAGCTTTCTTT. Its translation is CASSLAQGIEAFF.

DNA for the CDR3: TGTGCCAGCAGCCAAGTCGGGAGAGCCCAAGAGACCCAGTACTTC. Translated: CASSQVGRAQETQYF. J is TRBJ2-5 and V is TRBV3-1, with D possibly matching TRBD2 (6 bases). V gave up 1 base and J gave up 1 base, with 10 bases separating them. This CDR3 region has 15 residues. Looked up from germline, CDR1 is LGHDT and CDR2 is YNNKEL (reference sequence).

The chain carries TRBV7-9 and TRBJ2-1; TRBD1 matches 7 bases. Trimming at V came to 5 bases and at J to 8 bases, leaving 9 bases not matched to a gene. The CDR3 contains 14 residues. The germline V gene encodes CDR1 SEHNR and CDR2 FQNEAQ (reference sequence). CDR3 sequence reads: CASSQSGGTDEQFF. The CDR3 DNA reads TGTGCCAGCAGCCAGTCAGGGGGTACGGATGAGCAGTTCTTC. The full variable domain, its missing parts supplied by reference TRBV7-9 and TRBJ2-1, is DTGVSQNPRHKITKRGQNVTFRCDPISEHNRLYWYRQTLGQGPEFLTYFQNEAQLEKSRLLSDRFSAERPKGSFSTLEIQRTEQGDSAMYLCASSQSGGTDEQFFGPGTRLTVL.

This clonotype has more than one count but fewer than ten. The rearrangement joins TRBV6-5 to TRBJ1-6; 8 positions match TRBD1. With 2 bases clipped from V and 7 bases from J, the junction kept 7 bases outside the gene matches. The CDR3 has 16 amino acids. CDR1 is MNHEY and CDR2 is SVGAGI in the germline V gene. This chain's CDR3 is CASSYTDRAANSPLHF. The CDR3 DNA reads as TGTGCCAGCAGTTACACGGACAGGGCCGCCAATTCACCCCTCCACTTT.

This clonotype was recorded a few times. The rearrangement links TRBV7-2 to TRBJ2-1; 8 nucleotides line up with TRBD1. Looked up from germline, CDR1 is SGHTA and CDR2 is FQGNSA. This CDR3 is built from 15 residues. V lost 0 bases and J lost 10; bases outside the gene matches: 8. The CDR3 DNA is TGTGCCAGCAGCTTAGCGGGGACAGGAAGTAAGGAGCAGTTCTTC. Protein product: CASSLAGTGSKEQFF.

The chain carries TRBV6-2 or TRBV6-3 and TRBJ2-7; perhaps D is TRBD1 or TRBD2 (5 bases each). CDR1 MNHEY and CDR2 SVGEGT come from the germline V gene. CDR3 length equals 15 residues. V gave up 2 bases and J gave up 4 bases, with 15 bases separating them. The CDR3 DNA reads TGTGCCAGCAGTTACGAGGCTGGGGGAAGATACGAGCAGTACTTC. Amino acids: CASSYEAGGRYEQYF.

The rearrangement joins TRBV15 to TRBJ2-2; D uncertain. The CDR3 covers 13 residues. Germline CDR1 LNHNV, CDR2 YYDKDF (reference sequence). With 5 bases removed from V and 0 bases from J, the gap between germline ends came to 4 bases. The CDR3 coding sequence is TGTGCCACCAGCTGGCCGAACACCGGGGAGCTGTTTTTT. Amino acid sequence: CATSWPNTGELFF.

This clonotype was detected ten times or more. The rearrangement links TRBV29-1 to TRBJ2-5; the D call may be TRBD1 or TRBD2 (5 bases each). CDR3 length: 13 amino acids. Germline V gene data show CDR1 as SQVTM and CDR2 as ANQGSEA. Trimming shortened V by 1 base and J by 4 bases, and 10 bases separated the two germline ends. The chain's CDR3 is CSVEGGYRETQYF. The CDR3 nucleotides read TGCAGCGTTGAAGGGGGGTACAGAGAGACCCAGTACTTC.

V usage is TRBV30 and J usage is TRBJ1-3; 7 bases agree with TRBD1. J gave up 2 bases and V 2 bases, and 6 bases lay outside the gene matches. The CDR3 length is 15 residues. Germline V gene lookup returns CDR1 GTSNPN and CDR2 SVGIG (reference sequence). Here the CDR3 DNA reads TGTGCCTGGAGTCTGGGACAGCTGACTGGAAACACCATATATTTT. Its protein product is CAWSLGQLTGNTIYF. Drawing the rest from reference TRBV30 and TRBJ1-3, the complete variable domain is SQTIHQWPATLVQPVGSPLSLECTVEGTSNPNLYWYRQAAGRGLQLLFYSVGIGQISSEVPQNLSASRPQDRQFILSSKKLLLSDSGFYLCAWSLGQLTGNTIYFGEGSWLTVV.

This rearrangement joins TRBV12-3 or TRBV12-4 to TRBJ2-2, with 7 bases aligning to TRBD2. The CDR3 runs 16 residues. The J segment lost 6 bases and the V segment lost 2 bases, leaving 9 bases of the junction unmatched. The CDR3 nucleotides read TGTGCCAGCAGTTTACGTGGCGGGAGAAAGGCCGGGGAGCTGTTTTTT. Translation gives CASSLRGGRKAGELFF.

This clonotype has more than one count but fewer than ten. J is TRBJ2-1 and V is TRBV20-1; D assignment may be TRBD1 or TRBD2 (5 bases each). The CDR3 has 14 residues. Trimming pared 5 bases from V and 9 bases from J, leaving 20 bases between. The germline V gene has CDR1 DFQATT and CDR2 SNEGSKA (reference sequence). CDR3 in amino acids: CSAGTGARGGEQFF. DNA of the CDR3: TGCAGTGCTGGGACCGGGGCCCGGGGTGGTGAGCAGTTCTTC.

V is TRBV28 and J is TRBJ1-1; possible D gene TRBD1, 5 bases. Per germline, CDR1 MDHEN and CDR2 SYDVKM. The CDR3 extends over 17 amino acids. Trimming left V 4 bases short and J 4 bases short, with 22 bases between. CDR3 region: CASSWSHSGARSTEAFF. CDR3 nucleotides: TGTGCCAGCAGTTGGTCTCACTCCGGGGCAAGAAGCACTGAAGCTTTCTTT.

This chain links TRBV12-3 or TRBV12-4 with TRBJ2-1; possible D gene TRBD2, 5 bases. The CDR3 consists of 14 residues. V was trimmed by 5 bases and J by 2 bases, leaving 10 bases between them. The CDR3 DNA reads TGTGCCAGCAGTATCGGGGATCCCTACAATGAGCAGTTCTTC. Amino acid sequence: CASSIGDPYNEQFF.

This chain uses TRBV5-6 with TRBJ2-1; D may be TRBD1 (6 bases). CDR1 is SGHDT, CDR2 YYEEEE, per germline. CDR3 size: 16 residues. Trimming removed 1 base at V and 7 bases at J, with 18 bases between. The CDR3 loop reads CASSLLGGVIGNEQFF. In DNA form, the CDR3 reads TGTGCCAGCAGCTTGTTAGGGGGAGTAATAGGAAATGAGCAGTTCTTC.

V gene TRBV24-1 combines with J gene TRBJ2-1, with D possibly matching TRBD2 (5 bases). Germline CDR1 is KGHDR and CDR2 is SFDVKD. CDR3 length equals 12 residues. The germline V and J ends were trimmed by 3 bases and 8 bases, with 7 bases remaining between them. The CDR3 here is CATSDGRDEQFF. The DNA for the CDR3 is TGTGCCACCAGTGATGGGCGGGATGAGCAGTTCTTC.

This clonotype was observed a handful of times. The rearrangement joins TRBV11-2 to TRBJ2-7; no clear D. Trimming removed 4 bases from V and 6 bases from J, with 16 bases in between. There are 14 residues in the CDR3. Germline V gives CDR1 SGHAT, CDR2 FQNNGV. The CDR3 loop is CASSSDWRSIEQYF. In DNA, the CDR3 is TGTGCCAGCAGCTCAGACTGGCGGAGTATCGAGCAGTACTTC.

The rearrangement links TRBV20-1 to TRBJ2-1; 8 positions agree with TRBD2. With 5 bases clipped from V and 2 bases from J, the junction kept 5 bases outside the gene matches. This CDR3 has 14 residues. Germline CDR1 and CDR2: DFQATT and SNEGSKA (reference sequence). In DNA, the CDR3 is TGCAGTGCTGGGAGCGGGAGAGCCTACAATGAGCAGTTCTTC. It specifies CSAGSGRAYNEQFF.

This clonotype was detected a few times. The chain uses TRBV20-1 and TRBJ2-3, with TRBD2 as a possible D gene (5 bases). Germline V CDR1 and CDR2: DFQATT, SNEGSKA (reference sequence). This CDR3 region has 15 residues. V was pared by 4 bases and J by 5 bases, with 19 bases between. CDR3 nucleotides: TGCAGTGCTAAGCCCCAAGGACTTCGACTAGATACGCAGTATTTT. It specifies CSAKPQGLRLDTQYF.

This clonotype was found a few times. V usage is TRBV24-1 and J usage is TRBJ2-3; the match to TRBD1 covers 8 bases. Trimming removed 0 bases from V and 5 bases from J; junction bases left unmatched: 3. Germline lookup yields CDR1 KGHDR and CDR2 SFDVKD. This CDR3 region has 15 residues. CDR3 residues: CATSDLGQGGDTQYF. Here the CDR3 DNA reads TGTGCCACCAGTGATTTGGGACAGGGAGGAGATACGCAGTATTTT.

This clonotype came up a few times. The rearrangement joins TRBV2 to TRBJ1-2; 9 nucleotides line up with TRBD1. This CDR3 is built from 14 residues. Germline V gene lookup returns CDR1 SNHLY and CDR2 FYNNEI. With V trimmed by 6 bases and J by 1 base, 3 bases remained unmatched. CDR3 in amino acids: CASRRTGDNYGYTF. The CDR3 DNA reads TGTGCCAGCAGAAGGACAGGGGATAACTATGGCTACACCTTC.

This clonotype came up a few times. This chain connects TRBV15 to TRBJ2-1, with 7 positions matching TRBD2. Germline values: CDR1 LNHNV, CDR2 YYDKDF (reference sequence). J was trimmed by 1 base and V by 0 bases; bases with no gene match: 0. The CDR3 loop spans 15 amino acids. The CDR3 nucleotides read TGTGCCACCAGCAGAGAGGGGGGGTCCTACAATGAGCAGTTCTTC. It yields the protein CATSREGGSYNEQFF.

This clonotype was detected once. The conserved phenylalanine or tryptophan normally closing the CDR3 is absent here, so this likely arose from a read error. This chain joins TRBV7-9 and TRBJ2-1, with D uncertain. Germline V CDR1 and CDR2: SEHNR, FQNEAQ (reference sequence). This CDR3 contains 13 residues. Deletions cut 5 bases from V and 6 bases from J, with 11 bases between. CDR3 bases: TGTGCCAGCAGCGTTTCGACGGGCAATGAGCAGTTCTTA. Its translation: CASSVSTGNEQFL.

This clonotype has a handful of counts. The chain combines TRBV7-3 with TRBJ1-1; 7 bases agree with TRBD1. CDR3 size: 15 residues. Germline V gene data show CDR1 as SGHTA and CDR2 as FQGTGA. Trimming removed 2 bases from V and 4 bases from J; junction bases left unmatched: 7. The CDR3, as DNA: TGTGCCAGCAGCTTAGCCCCACAGGGGATCACTGAAGCTTTCTTT. This gives the protein CASSLAPQGITEAFF.